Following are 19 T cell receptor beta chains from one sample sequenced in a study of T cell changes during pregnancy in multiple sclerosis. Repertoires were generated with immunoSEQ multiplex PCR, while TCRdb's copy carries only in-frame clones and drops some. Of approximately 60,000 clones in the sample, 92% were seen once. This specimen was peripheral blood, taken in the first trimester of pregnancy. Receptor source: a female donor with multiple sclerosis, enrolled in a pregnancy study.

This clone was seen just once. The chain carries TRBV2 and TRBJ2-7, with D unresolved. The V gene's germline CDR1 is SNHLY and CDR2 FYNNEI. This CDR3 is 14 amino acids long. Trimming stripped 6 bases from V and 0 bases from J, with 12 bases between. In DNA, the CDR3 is TGTGCCAGCAGCGGTCTATCCCGCTCCTACGAGCAGTACTTC. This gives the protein CASSGLSRSYEQYF.

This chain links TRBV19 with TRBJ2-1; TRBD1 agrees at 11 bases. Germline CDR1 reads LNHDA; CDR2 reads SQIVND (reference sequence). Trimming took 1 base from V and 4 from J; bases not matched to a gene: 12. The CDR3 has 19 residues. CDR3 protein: CASSIGQLRTGGRYNEQFF. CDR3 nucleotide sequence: TGTGCCAGTAGTATAGGCCAGCTTCGGACAGGGGGCAGGTACAATGAGCAGTTCTTC.

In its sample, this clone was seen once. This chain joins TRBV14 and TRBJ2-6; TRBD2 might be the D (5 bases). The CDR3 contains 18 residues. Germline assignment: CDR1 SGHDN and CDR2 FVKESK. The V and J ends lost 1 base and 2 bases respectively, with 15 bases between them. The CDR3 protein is CASSQGERAQTGANVLTF. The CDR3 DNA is TGTGCCAGCAGCCAAGGGGAGAGGGCCCAAACTGGGGCCAACGTCCTGACTTTC.

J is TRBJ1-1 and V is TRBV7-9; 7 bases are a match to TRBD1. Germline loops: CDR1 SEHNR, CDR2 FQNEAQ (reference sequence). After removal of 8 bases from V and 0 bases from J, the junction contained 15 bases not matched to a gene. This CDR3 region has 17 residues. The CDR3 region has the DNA TGTGCCAGCCGTATAGCTCCGGGACAGAATATGAACACTGAAGCTTTCTTT. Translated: CASRIAPGQNMNTEAFF.

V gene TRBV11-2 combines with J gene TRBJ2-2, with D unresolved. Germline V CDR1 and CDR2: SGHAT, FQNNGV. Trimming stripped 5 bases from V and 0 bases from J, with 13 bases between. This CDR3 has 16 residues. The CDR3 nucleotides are TGTGCCAGCAGCCCCCTACGCGGAACGAACACCGGGGAGCTGTTTTTT. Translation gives CASSPLRGTNTGELFF.

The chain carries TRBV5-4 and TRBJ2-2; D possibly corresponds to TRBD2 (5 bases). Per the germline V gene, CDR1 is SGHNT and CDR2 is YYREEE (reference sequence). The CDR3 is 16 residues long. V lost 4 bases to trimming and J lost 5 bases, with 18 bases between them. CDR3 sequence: CASSPGGRLETGELFF. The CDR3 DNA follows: TGTGCCAGCAGCCCTGGTGGGAGATTGGAGACCGGGGAGCTGTTTTTT.

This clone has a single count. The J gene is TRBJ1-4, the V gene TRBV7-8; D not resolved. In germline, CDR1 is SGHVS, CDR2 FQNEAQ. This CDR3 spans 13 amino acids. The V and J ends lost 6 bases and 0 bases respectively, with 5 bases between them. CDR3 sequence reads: CASRETTNEKLFF. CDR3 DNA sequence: TGTGCCAGCAGGGAGACAACTAATGAAAAACTGTTTTTT. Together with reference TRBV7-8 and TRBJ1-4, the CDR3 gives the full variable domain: GAGVSQSPRYKVAKRGQDVALRCDPISGHVSLFWYQQALGQGPEFLTYFQNEAQLDKSGLPSDRFFAERPEGSVSTLKIQRTQQEDSAVYLCASRETTNEKLFFGSGTQLSVL.

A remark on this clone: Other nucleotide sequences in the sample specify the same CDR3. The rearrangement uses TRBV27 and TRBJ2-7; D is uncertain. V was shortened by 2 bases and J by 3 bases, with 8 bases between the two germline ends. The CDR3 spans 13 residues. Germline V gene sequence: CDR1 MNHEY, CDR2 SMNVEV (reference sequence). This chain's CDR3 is CASSLGQFYEQYF. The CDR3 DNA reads TGTGCCAGCAGTTTAGGTCAGTTCTACGAGCAGTACTTC.

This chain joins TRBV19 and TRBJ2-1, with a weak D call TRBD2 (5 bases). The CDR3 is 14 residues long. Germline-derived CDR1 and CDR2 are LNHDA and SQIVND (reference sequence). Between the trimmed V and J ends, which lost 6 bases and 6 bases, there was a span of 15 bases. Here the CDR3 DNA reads TGTGCCAGTAGAAGTGTCTATCGGGGCAATGAGCAGTTCTTC. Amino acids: CASRSVYRGNEQFF.

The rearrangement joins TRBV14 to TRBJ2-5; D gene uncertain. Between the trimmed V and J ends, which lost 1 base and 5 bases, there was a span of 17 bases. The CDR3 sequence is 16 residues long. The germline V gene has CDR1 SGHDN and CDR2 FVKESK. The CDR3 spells CASSQGHLGSGETQYF. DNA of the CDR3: TGTGCCAGCAGCCAAGGACATCTTGGGTCTGGGGAGACCCAGTACTTC. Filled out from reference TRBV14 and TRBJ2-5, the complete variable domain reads EAGVTQFPSHSVIEKGQTVTLRCDPISGHDNLYWYRRVMGKEIKFLLHFVKESKQDESGMPNNRFLAERTGGTYSTLKVQPAELEDSGVYFCASSQGHLGSGETQYFGPGTRLLVL.

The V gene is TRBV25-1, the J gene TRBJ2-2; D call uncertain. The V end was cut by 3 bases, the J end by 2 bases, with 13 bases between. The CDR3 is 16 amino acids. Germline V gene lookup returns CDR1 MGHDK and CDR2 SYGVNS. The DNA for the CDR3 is TGTGCCAGCAGTGAGGTGGCCAGCGTTAACACCGGGGAGCTGTTTTTT. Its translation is CASSEVASVNTGELFF. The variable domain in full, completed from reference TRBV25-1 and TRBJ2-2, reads EADIYQTPRYLVIGTGKKITLECSQTMGHDKMYWYQQDPGMELHLIHYSYGVNSTEKGDLSSESTVSRIRTEHFPLTLESARPSHTSQYLCASSEVASVNTGELFFGEGSRLTVL.

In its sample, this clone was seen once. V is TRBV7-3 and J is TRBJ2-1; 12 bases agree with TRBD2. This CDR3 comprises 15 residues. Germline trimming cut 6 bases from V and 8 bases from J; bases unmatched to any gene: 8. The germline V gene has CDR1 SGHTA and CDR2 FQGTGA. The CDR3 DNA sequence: TGTGCCAGCAGTTCCGGGACTAGCGGGCTCTATGAGCAGTTCTTC. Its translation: CASSSGTSGLYEQFF.

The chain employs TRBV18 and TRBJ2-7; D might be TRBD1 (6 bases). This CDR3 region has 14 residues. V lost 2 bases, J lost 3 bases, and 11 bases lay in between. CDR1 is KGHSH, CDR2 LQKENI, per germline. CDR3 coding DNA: TGTGCCAGCTCACCAAGCACAGGGAGCTACGAGCAGTACTTC. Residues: CASSPSTGSYEQYF.

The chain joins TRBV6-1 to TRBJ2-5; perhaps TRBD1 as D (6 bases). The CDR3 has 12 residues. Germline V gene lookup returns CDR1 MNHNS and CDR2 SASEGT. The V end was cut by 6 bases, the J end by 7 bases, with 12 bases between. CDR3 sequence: CASRQGRWTQYF. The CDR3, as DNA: TGTGCCAGCAGACAGGGACGTTGGACCCAGTACTTC.

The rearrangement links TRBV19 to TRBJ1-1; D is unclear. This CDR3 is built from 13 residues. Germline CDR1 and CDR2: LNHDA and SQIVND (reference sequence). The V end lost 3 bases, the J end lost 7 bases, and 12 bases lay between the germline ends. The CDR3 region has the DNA TGTGCCAGTAGTATGTTAACACGGGGTGAAGCTTTCTTT. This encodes CASSMLTRGEAFF.

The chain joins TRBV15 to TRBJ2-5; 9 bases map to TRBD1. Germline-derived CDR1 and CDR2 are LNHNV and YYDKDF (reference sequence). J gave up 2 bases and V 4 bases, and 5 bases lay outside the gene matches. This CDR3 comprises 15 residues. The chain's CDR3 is CATSTRGTGQETQYF. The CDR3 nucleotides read TGTGCCACCAGCACCCGAGGGACAGGGCAAGAGACCCAGTACTTC. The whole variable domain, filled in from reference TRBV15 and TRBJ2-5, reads DAMVIQNPRYQVTQFGKPVTLSCSQTLNHNVMYWYQQKSSQAPKLLFHYYDKDFNNEADTPDNFQSRRPNTSFCFLDIRSPGLGDTAMYLCATSTRGTGQETQYFGPGTRLLVL.

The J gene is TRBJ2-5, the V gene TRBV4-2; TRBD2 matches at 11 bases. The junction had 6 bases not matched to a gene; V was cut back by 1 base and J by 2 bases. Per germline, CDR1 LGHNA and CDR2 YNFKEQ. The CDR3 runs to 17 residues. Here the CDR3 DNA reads TGTGCCAGCAGCCAAGCACTAGCGGGAGTAATACAAGAGACCCAGTACTTC. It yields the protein CASSQALAGVIQETQYF.

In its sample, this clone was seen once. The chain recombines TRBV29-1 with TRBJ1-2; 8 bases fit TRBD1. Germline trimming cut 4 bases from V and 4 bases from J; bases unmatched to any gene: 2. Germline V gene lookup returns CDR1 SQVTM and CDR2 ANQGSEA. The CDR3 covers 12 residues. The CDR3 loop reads CSVGQGSYGYTF. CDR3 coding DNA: TGCAGCGTTGGACAGGGGAGCTATGGCTACACCTTC.

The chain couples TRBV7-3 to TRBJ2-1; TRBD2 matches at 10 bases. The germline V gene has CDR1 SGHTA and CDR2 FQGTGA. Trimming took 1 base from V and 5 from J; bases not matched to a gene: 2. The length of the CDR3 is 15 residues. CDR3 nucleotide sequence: TGTGCCAGCAGCTTAAAAGCGGGAGGGCACAATGAGCAGTTCTTC. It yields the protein CASSLKAGGHNEQFF.